The clone carrying this T cell receptor (beta chain) was observed many times. Trimming at V came to 5 bases and at J to 3 bases, leaving 8 bases not matched to a gene. The CDR3 extends over 15 amino acids. Germline lookup yields CDR1 SGHTA and CDR2 FQGTGA. These data are taken from a study of T cells in Graves' hyperthyroidism and ophthalmopathy. There were TCR beta CDR3 regions amplified from RNA transcripts. HTBI primers drove first-round RT-PCR of the TCR CDR3. TCRdb re-derived calls from the multiplex PCR reads in MiXCR, one entry per CDR3 protein. Seen here are 300,000 to 450,000 distinct CDR3 sequences, around 18% observed once, and the top ten hold 15% to 19%.

The genes are TRBV7-3 and TRBJ1-2, with 8 bases fitting TRBD1. The receptor was derived from a woman in her thirties or forties with Graves' ophthalmopathy. Sequenced: blood. The CDR3 sequence: CASSPSDRGDYGYTF. As DNA, the CDR3 is TGTGCCAGCAGCCCGTCCGACAGGGGCGACTATGGCTACACCTTC.